This TCR beta chain comes out of a study of blood T cell repertoires in COVID-19 (dated by TCRdb to 2019 to 2021). With respect to the entire study: The collaborator samples originated in the United States, Italy and Spain and spanned the acute and convalescent phases of COVID-19. The prospective study material was composed of cDNA or gDNA derived from T cells, B-cell-depleted T cells, or PBMCs. The dataset comprised deeply sampled blood TCRbeta repertoires from subjects exposed to, actively infected with, or recovered from COVID-19. A freely available public database, intended as a resource for researchers studying the immune response to SARS-CoV-2, is where the repertoires were released. Samples came from the ongoing ImmuneRACE study (first 160 participants) plus 1,254 subjects from 6 global collaborators. Sample metadata almost always included a de-identified subject ID, COVID-19 status, age in years and sex. HLA class I and class II types, where available, came from metadata supplied by the sample provider rather than from assay-based typing. Overall study results and their limits: How much clinical and demographic metadata was included differed by source and by participant, and the metadata was provided uncurated.

Each collaborating institution followed its own protocols to collect whole blood in K2EDTA tubes. Collaborator samples were shipped for TCRbeta analysis as frozen whole blood, isolated PBMCs, or DNA extracted from either sample type. About this clone: What antigen it recognizes has not been identified. Base-call qualities are not available, and no considerably larger clone is one nucleotide away.

TCRbeta CDR3 regions were amplified from genomic DNA by means of the immunoSEQ Assay, a bias-controlled multiplex PCR. Per the authors' processing: The number of nucleated cells in each sample was estimated from the amplification of reference gene primers within the assay. To quantify the absolute abundance of each unique TCRbeta CDR3 rearrangement, sequence reads were collapsed and filtered. For each sample, productive Simpson clonality was calculated as the square root of Simpson's diversity index across productive rearrangements. TCRdb carries this immuneACCESS record with in-frame sequences only. Its versions omit some clonotypes, under half of them owing to an unresolved V gene in the studies checked, with the rest unexplained. The V and J calls and clone size were taken over from that table, and D and trimming were inferred from the DNA. The sample yields hundreds of thousands of clones; approximately 84% were counted once. The biggest ten clones account for around 1% of the sample.

Between the V and J ends, shortened by 0 bases and 8 bases respectively, the junction contains 17 bases. The cysteine opens and the phenylalanine closes a CDR3 of 15 amino acids. Only the CDR3 portion is preserved as DNA: 45 bases, with reading frame beginning at the first base. CDR1 SGHRS and CDR2 YFSETQ are derived from the germline V gene. Sequenced input: peripheral blood. The rearrangement joined TRBV5-1 to TRBJ1-2, with the D gene too uncertain to name. The sequence came from a man in his forties with acute or convalescent COVID-19. The encoded CDR3 is CASSLEASLTGGYTF. The nucleotides are TGCGCCAGCAGCTTGGAGGCCAGCCTCACGGGAGGCTACACCTTC.